This T cell receptor (beta chain) stems from a study of CD8+ T cells in alopecia areata. Isolated RNA was reverse transcribed into cDNA used as the sequencing template. Only in-frame clones appear in the TCRdb table, and some are missing; sequencing was by immunoSEQ multiplex PCR. Of roughly 100,000 clones in the sample, approximately 58% were seen once. V was shortened by 0 bases and J by 4 bases, with 6 bases between the two germline ends. The CDR3 totals 14 residues. CDR1 and CDR2 from the germline V gene are LNHNV and YYDKDF (reference sequence). This clone was observed a handful of times. This chain connects TRBV15 to TRBJ2-2; D is undetermined. The sequence came from a human donor in good health. Sequenced input: CD4+ T cells sorted from blood. The CDR3 bases are TGTGCCACCAGCAGAGAAGGGTTCACCGGGGAGCTGTTTTTT. It encodes CATSREGFTGELFF.